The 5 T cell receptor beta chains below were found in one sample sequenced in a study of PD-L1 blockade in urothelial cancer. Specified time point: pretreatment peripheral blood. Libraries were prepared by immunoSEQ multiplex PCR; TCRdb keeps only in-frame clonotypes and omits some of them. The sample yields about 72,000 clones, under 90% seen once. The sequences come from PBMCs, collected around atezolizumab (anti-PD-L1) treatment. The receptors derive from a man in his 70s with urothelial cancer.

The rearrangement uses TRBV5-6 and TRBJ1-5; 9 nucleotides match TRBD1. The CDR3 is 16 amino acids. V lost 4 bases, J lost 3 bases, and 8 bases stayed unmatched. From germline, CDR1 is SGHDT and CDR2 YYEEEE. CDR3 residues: CASSQDGTGINQPQHF. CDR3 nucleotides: TGTGCCAGCAGCCAGGATGGGACAGGGATCAATCAGCCCCAGCATTTT.

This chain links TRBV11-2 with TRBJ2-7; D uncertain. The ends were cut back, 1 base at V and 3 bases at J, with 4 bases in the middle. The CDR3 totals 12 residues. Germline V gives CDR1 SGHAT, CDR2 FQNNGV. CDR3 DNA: TGTGCCAGCAGCTTAGGACTCTACGAGCAGTACTTC. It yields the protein CASSLGLYEQYF.

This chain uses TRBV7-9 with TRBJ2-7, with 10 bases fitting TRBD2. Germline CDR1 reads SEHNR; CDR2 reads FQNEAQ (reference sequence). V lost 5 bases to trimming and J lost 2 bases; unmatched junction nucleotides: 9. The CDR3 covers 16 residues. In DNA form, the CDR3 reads TGTGCCAGCAGCCAGCCCCTAGCGGGAGTAACCTACGAGCAGTACTTC. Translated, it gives CASSQPLAGVTYEQYF.

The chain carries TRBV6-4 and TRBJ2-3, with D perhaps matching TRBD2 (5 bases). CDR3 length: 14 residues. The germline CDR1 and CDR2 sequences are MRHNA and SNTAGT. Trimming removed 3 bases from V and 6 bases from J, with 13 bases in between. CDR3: CASSERLASDTQYF. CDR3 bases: TGTGCCAGCAGTGAACGTCTAGCATCGGATACGCAGTATTTT.

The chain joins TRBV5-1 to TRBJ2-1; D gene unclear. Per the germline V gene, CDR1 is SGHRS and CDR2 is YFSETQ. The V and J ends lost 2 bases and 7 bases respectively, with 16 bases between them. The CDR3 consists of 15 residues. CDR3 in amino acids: CASSFALRSVNEQFF. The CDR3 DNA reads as TGCGCCAGCAGCTTCGCGTTGAGGTCGGTGAATGAGCAGTTCTTC.